The 3 T cell receptor beta chains presented below share a single source sample, sequenced in a study of yellow fever vaccine responses in identical twins. MiXCR, applied by TCRdb to the RT-PCR reads, yields one record per CDR3 protein. The data contain 20,000 or so distinct CDR3 sequences, approximately 70% of them singletons. The material was T cells from blood (PBMCs), unsorted or a sorted subset (not recorded which), obtained before or after yellow fever vaccination (not recorded which). These receptors were obtained from a young woman who received the yellow fever vaccine.

The V call is TRBV28, the J call TRBJ2-1, with D perhaps matching TRBD2 (6 bases). The V and J ends lost 5 bases and 3 bases respectively, with 11 bases between them. CDR1 MDHEN and CDR2 SYDVKM come from the germline V gene. The CDR3 is 14 amino acids. The CDR3 nucleotides read TGTGCCAGCAGTCAGCGGAGGGACTACAATGAGCAGTTCTTC. Protein product: CASSQRRDYNEQFF. Variable domain in full (rest from reference TRBV28 and TRBJ2-1): DVKVTQSSRYLVKRTGEKVFLECVQDMDHENMFWYRQDPGLGLRLIYFSYDVKMKEKGDIPEGYSVSREKKERFSLILESASTNQTSMYLCASSQRRDYNEQFFGPGTRLTVL.

The V call is TRBV7-2, the J call TRBJ2-7; TRBD2 matches 8 bases. V was pared by 5 bases and J by 0 bases, with 6 bases of the junction left unmatched. This CDR3 has 15 residues. CDR1 SGHTA and CDR2 FQGNSA come from the germline V gene. In DNA form, the CDR3 reads TGTGCCAGCAGCCTTAGCGGGACGCGCTCCTACGAGCAGTACTTC. Translating it yields CASSLSGTRSYEQYF.

The chain links TRBV10-3 to TRBJ1-3; D remains unclear. The V and J ends lost 3 bases and 4 bases respectively, with 7 bases between them. Germline loops: CDR1 ENHRY, CDR2 SYGVKD. This CDR3 has 13 amino acids. CDR3 coding DNA: TGTGCCATCAGTGAACAGAAGGGAAACACCATATATTTT. It encodes CAISEQKGNTIYF.